The clone carrying this T cell receptor beta chain was seen repeatedly, ten times or more. This entry belongs to a study of human T cells and chemical hapten exposure. Via MiXCR, TCRdb re-called the RACE reads, giving one row per CDR3 protein. The top ten hold around 3.7% of the sample, which has roughly 84,000 distinct CDR3 sequences, 10% to 13% seen once. V was shortened by 0 bases and J by 7 bases, with 16 bases between the two germline ends. Per the germline V gene, CDR1 is MDHEN and CDR2 is SYDVKM. This CDR3 contains 16 residues. Specified time point: patch test 3, about 24 weeks after DPC sensitization. The treatment denotes: therapeutic diphenylcyclopropenone sensitization with weekly scalp DPC.

Here the sequenced sample was whole blood, taken in connection with sensitization to the hapten diphenylcyclopropenone (DPC). The V and J genes are TRBV28 and TRBJ1-5; maybe TRBD1 (6 bases). This clonotype was obtained from a woman between 45 and 60 years old with alopecia areata. Some clones in this sample may be carry-over from other donors' samples. CDR3 nucleotides: TGTGCCAGCAGTTTATGGGGGAGCAGGGGAGGCCAGCCCCAGCATTTT. Translating it yields CASSLWGSRGGQPQHF.